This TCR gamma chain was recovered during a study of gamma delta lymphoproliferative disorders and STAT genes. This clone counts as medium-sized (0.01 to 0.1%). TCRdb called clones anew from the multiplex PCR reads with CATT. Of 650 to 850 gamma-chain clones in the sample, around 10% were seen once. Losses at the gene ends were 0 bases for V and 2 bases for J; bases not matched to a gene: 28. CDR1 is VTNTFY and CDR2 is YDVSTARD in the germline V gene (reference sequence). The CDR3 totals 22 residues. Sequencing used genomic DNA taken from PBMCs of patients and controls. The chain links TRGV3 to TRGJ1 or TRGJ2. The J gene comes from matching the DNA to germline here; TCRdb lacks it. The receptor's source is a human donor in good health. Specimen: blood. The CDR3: CATWDRPLDYLGASSDYYKKLF. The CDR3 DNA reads TGTGCCACCTGGGACAGGCCGCTAGATTATTTGGGGGCCTCTTCCGATTATTATAAGAAACTCTTT.